The clone carrying this T cell receptor beta chain was seen ten or more times. Its cognate antigen is unknown. The data originate from a study of identical twins. Study-wide results and caveats: Within cord blood, abundant beta clonotypes carried fewer insertions, but memory repertoires showed no such trend.

Healthy Caucasians, and only they, were the donors. Template switching created a universal primer site, and the cDNA included unique molecular identifiers. Each CDR3 protein is one row after TCRdb ran MiXCR on the 5' RACE reads. The sample has a few hundred thousand distinct CDR3 sequences, approximately 18% seen once. Sequencing used naive T cells sorted from blood. This sequence was found in a middle-aged man in good health.

CDR3 sequence reads: CATSTQETQYF. The CDR3 DNA reads as TGTGCCACCAGTACCCAAGAGACCCAGTACTTC. The chain recombines TRBV24-1 with TRBJ2-5, with no clear D. V was trimmed by 6 bases and J by 1 base, leaving 2 bases between them. This CDR3 comprises 11 residues. CDR1 KGHDR and CDR2 SFDVKD come from the germline V gene.